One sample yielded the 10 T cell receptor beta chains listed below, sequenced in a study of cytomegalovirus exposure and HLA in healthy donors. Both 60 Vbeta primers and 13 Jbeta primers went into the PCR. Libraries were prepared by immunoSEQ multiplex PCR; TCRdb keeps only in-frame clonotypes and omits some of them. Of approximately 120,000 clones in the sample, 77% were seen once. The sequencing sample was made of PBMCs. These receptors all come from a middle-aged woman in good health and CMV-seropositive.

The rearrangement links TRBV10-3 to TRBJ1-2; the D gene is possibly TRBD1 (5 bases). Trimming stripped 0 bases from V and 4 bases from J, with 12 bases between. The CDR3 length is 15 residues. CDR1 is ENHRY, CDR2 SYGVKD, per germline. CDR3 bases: TGTGCCATCAGTGAGTCTATCAGGGCCCCCTATGGCTACACCTTC. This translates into CAISESIRAPYGYTF.

CDR3: CASSLVTRGNQPQHF. CDR3 DNA sequence: TGTGCCAGCAGCTTAGTGACTCGAGGGAACCAGCCCCAGCATTTT. The V call is TRBV7-8, the J call TRBJ1-5; D is unclear. Trimming removed 1 base at V and 7 bases at J, with 14 bases between. Germline CDR1 is SGHVS and CDR2 is FQNEAQ. The CDR3 is 15 residues long.

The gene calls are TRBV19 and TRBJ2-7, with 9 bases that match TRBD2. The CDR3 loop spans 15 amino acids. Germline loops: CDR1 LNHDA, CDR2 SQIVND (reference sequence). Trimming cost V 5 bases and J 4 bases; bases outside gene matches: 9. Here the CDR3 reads CASSGGASGDYEQYF. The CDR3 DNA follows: TGTGCCAGTAGTGGAGGGGCTAGCGGGGATTACGAGCAGTACTTC.

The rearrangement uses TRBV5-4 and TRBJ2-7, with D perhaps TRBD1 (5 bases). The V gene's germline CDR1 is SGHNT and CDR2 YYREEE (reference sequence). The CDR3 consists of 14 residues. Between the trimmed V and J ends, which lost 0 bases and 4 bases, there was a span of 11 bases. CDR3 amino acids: CASSLDRSEYEQYF. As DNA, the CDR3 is TGTGCCAGCAGCTTGGACAGGAGTGAGTACGAGCAGTACTTC. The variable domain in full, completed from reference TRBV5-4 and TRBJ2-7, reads ETGVTQSPTHLIKTRGQQVTLRCSSQSGHNTVSWYQQALGQGPQFIFQYYREEENGRGNFPPRFSGLQFPNYSSELNVNALELDDSALYLCASSLDRSEYEQYFGPGTRLTVT.

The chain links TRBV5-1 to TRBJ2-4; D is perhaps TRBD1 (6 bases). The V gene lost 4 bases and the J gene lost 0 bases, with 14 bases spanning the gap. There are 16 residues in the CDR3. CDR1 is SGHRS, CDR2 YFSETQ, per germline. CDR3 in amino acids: CASSPFQGRAKNIQYF. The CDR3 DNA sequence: TGCGCCAGCAGCCCGTTTCAGGGGCGAGCCAAAAACATTCAGTACTTC.

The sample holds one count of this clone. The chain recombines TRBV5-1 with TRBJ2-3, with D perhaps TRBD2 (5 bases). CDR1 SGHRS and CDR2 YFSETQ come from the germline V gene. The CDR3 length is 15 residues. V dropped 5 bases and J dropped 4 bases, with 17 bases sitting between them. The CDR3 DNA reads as TGCGCCAGCAGTAGTTATCTAGCCCTCGCAGATACGCAGTATTTT. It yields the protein CASSSYLALADTQYF.

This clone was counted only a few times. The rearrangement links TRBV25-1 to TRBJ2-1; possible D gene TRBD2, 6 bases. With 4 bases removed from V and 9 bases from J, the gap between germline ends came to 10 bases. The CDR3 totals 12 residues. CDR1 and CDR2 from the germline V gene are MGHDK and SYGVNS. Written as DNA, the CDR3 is TGTGCCAGCAGTGGCGGACTACTTGAGCAGTTCTTC. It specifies CASSGGLLEQFF.

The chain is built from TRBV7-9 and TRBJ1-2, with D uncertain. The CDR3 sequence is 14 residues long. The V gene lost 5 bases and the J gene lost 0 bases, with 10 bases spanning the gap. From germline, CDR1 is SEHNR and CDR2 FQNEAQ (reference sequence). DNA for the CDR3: TGTGCCAGCAGCCCAGTTAAAGCTAACTATGGCTACACCTTC. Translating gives CASSPVKANYGYTF.

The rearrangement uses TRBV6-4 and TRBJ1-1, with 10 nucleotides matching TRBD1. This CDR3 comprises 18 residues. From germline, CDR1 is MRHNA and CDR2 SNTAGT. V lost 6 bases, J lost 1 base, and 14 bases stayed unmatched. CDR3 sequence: CASSINLDRGRRNTEAFF. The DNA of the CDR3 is TGTGCCAGCAGCATTAATCTGGACAGGGGGAGGAGGAACACTGAAGCTTTCTTT.

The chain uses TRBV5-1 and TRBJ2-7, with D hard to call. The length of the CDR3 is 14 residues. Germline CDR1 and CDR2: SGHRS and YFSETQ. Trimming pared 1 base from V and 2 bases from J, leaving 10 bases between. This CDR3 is CASSLNAETYEQYF. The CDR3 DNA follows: TGCGCCAGCAGCTTGAACGCTGAGACCTACGAGCAGTACTTC.